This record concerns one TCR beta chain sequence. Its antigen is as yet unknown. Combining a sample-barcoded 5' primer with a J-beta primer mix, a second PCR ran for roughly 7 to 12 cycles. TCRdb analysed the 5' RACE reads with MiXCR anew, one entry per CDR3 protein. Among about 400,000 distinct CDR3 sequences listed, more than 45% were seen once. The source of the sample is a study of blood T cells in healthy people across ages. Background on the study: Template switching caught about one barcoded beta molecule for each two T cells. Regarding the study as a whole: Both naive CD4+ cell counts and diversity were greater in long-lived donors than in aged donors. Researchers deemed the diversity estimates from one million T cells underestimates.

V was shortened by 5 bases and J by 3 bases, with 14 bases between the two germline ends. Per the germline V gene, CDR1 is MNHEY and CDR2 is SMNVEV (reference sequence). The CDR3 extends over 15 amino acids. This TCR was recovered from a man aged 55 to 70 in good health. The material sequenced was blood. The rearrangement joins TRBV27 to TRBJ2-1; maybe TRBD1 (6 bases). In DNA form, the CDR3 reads TGTGCCAGCAGTACACTACGGACAGTCTACAATGAGCAGTTCTTC. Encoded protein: CASSTLRTVYNEQFF.